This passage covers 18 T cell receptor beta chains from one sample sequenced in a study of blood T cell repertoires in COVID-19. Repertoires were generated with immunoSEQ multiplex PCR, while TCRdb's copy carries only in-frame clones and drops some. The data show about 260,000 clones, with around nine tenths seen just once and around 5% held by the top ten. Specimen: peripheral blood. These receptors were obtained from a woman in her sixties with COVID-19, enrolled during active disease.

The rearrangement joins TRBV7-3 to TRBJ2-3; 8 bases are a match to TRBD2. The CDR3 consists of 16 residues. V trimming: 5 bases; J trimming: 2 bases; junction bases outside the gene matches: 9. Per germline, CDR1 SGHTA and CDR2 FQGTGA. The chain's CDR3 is CASSQVRAGDTDTQYF. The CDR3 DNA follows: TGTGCCAGCAGCCAGGTCAGAGCGGGAGACACAGATACGCAGTATTTT.

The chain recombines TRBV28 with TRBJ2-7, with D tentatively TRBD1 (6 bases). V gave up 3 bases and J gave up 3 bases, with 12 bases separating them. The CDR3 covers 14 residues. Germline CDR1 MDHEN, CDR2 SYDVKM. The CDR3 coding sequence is TGTGCCAGCAGTTTGCCAGGGGCTCTCTACGAGCAGTACTTC. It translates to CASSLPGALYEQYF.

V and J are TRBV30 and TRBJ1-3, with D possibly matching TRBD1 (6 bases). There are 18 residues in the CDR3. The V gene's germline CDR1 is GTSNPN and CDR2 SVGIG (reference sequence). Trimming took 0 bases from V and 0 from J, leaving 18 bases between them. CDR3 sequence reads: CAWSVKNLQGFSGNTIYF. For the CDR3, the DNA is TGTGCCTGGAGTGTCAAGAACCTACAGGGCTTCTCTGGAAACACCATATATTTT.

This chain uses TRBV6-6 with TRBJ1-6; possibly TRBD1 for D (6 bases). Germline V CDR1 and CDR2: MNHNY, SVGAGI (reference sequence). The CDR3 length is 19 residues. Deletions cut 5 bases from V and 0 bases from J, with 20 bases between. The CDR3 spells CASSPGPGTRSSYNSPLHF. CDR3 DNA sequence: TGTGCCAGCAGTCCTGGTCCCGGGACAAGGAGCTCCTATAATTCACCCCTCCACTTT.

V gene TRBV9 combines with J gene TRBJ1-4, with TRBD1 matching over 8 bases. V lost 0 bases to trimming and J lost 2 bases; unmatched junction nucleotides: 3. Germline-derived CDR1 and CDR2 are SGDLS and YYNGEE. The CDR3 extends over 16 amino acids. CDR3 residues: CASSVGHRGTNEKLFF. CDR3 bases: TGTGCCAGCAGCGTAGGCCACAGGGGGACTAATGAAAAACTGTTTTTT.

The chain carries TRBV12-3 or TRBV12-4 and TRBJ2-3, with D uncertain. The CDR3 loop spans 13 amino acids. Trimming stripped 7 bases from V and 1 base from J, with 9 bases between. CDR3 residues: CASIKRGTDTQYF. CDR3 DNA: TGTGCCAGCATCAAACGGGGCACAGATACGCAGTATTTT.

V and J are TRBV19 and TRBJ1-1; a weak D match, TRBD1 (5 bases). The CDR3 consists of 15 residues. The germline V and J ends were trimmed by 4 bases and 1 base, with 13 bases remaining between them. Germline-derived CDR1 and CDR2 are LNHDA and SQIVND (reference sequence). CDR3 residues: CASSSQGAANTEAFF. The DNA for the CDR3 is TGTGCCAGTAGTAGTCAAGGGGCCGCGAACACTGAAGCTTTCTTT.

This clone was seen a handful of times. The CDR3 loop reads CASSRRDRVWYGYTF. In DNA form, the CDR3 reads TGTGCCAGCAGCCGCCGGGACAGGGTTTGGTATGGCTACACCTTC. V and J are TRBV11-2 and TRBJ1-2, with 9 bases aligning to TRBD1. Germline V CDR1 and CDR2: SGHAT, FQNNGV. The CDR3 loop spans 15 amino acids. V was pared by 5 bases and J by 5 bases, with 9 bases of the junction left unmatched.

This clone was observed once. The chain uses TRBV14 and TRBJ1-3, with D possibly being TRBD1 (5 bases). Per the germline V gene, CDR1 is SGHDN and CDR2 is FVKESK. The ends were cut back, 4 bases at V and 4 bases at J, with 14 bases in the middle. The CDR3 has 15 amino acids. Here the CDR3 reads CASSLRQGFGNTIYF. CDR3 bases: TGTGCCAGCAGCCTGCGCCAGGGTTTCGGAAACACCATATATTTT.

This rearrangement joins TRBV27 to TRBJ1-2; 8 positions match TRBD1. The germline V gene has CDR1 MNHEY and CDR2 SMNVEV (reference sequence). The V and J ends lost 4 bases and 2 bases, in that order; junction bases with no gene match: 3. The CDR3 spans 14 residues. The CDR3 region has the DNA TGTGCCAGCAGTTCCCGGACAGGGAACTATGGCTACACCTTC. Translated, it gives CASSSRTGNYGYTF.

The CDR3 here is CAWRERGSTDTQYF. The DNA of the CDR3 is TGTGCCTGGAGGGAGCGGGGGAGCACAGATACGCAGTATTTT. This chain uses TRBV30 with TRBJ2-3, with 8 bases lining up with TRBD2. Losses at the gene ends were 3 bases for V and 0 bases for J; bases not matched to a gene: 2. The CDR3 length is 14 residues. Germline lookup yields CDR1 GTSNPN and CDR2 SVGIG (reference sequence).

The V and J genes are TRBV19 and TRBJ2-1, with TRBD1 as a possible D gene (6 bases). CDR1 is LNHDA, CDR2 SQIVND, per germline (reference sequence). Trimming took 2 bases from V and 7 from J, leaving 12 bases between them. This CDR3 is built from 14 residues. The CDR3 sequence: CASSILIQGNEQFF. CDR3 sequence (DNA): TGTGCCAGTAGTATACTCATACAGGGAAATGAGCAGTTCTTC.

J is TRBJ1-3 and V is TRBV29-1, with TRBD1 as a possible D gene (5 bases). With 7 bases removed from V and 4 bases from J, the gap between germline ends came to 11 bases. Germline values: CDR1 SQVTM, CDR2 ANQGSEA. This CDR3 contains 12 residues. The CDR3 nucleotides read TGCAGCGGGGGCGGCAGGGGAAACACCATATATTTT. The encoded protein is CSGGGRGNTIYF.

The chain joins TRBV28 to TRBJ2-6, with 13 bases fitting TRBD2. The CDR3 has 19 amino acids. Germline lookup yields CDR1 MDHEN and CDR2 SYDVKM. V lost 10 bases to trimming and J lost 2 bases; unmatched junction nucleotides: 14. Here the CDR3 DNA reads TGTGCCATCGCCGGGACATACGGGACTAGCGGGACTGGGGCCAACGTCCTGACTTTC. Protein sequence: CAIAGTYGTSGTGANVLTF.

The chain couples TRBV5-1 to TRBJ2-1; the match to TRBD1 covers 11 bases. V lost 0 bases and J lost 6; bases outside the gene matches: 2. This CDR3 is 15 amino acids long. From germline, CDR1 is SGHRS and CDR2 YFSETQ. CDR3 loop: CASSLEGTGGNEQFF. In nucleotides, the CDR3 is TGCGCCAGCAGCTTGGAGGGGACAGGGGGCAATGAGCAGTTCTTC.

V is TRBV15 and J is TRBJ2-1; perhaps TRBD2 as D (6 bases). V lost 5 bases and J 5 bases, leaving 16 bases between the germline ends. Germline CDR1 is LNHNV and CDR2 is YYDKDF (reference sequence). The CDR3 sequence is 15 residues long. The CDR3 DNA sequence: TGTGCCACCAGCGGGGCCGGGACTGATAACAATGAGCAGTTCTTC. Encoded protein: CATSGAGTDNNEQFF.

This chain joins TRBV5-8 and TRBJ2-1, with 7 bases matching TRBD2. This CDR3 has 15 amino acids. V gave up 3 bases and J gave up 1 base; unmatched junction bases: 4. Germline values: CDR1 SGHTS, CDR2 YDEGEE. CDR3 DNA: TGTGCCAGCAGCTATCTAGCGGTTTCCTACAATGAGCAGTTCTTC. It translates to CASSYLAVSYNEQFF.

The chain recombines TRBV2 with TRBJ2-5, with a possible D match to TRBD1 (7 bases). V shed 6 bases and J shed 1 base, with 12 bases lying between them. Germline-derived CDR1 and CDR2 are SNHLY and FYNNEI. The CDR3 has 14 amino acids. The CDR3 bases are TGTGCCAGCAGGGCGGGACAGCCCCAAGAGACCCAGTACTTC. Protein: CASRAGQPQETQYF.